Below, 30 T cell receptor beta chains from the same sample are listed, as sequenced in a study of T cell changes during pregnancy in multiple sclerosis (dated by TCRdb to about 2019). Library creation used the immunoSEQ multiplex PCR assay. Entries here come from immuneACCESS through TCRdb and include only in-frame sequences with V and J called. Some clones fail to appear in such tables; in the studies checked, an unresolved V gene covers under half of the shortfall, and the cause of the remainder is unknown. Within this sample are over 50,000 clones, with about 90% of them counted one time only. Of the sample, roughly 1.5% is held by the ten largest clones. The sample in question was peripheral blood, obtained in the third trimester of pregnancy. The receptors were sampled from a female donor in good health, enrolled as a control in a pregnancy study.

The V gene is TRBV28, the J gene TRBJ1-5, with 9 positions matching TRBD1. The CDR3 has 15 residues. V gave up 3 bases and J gave up 7 bases; unmatched junction bases: 7. The germline CDR1 and CDR2 sequences are MDHEN and SYDVKM. The CDR3 loop reads CASSLNRGRDQPQHF. CDR3 nucleotide sequence: TGTGCCAGCAGTTTGAACAGGGGGCGGGACCAGCCCCAGCATTTT.

The rearrangement joins TRBV27 to TRBJ1-1, with a weak D call TRBD1 (5 bases). This CDR3 has 14 residues. Germline CDR1 MNHEY, CDR2 SMNVEV (reference sequence). V lost 3 bases to trimming and J lost 4 bases, with 12 bases between them. The CDR3 nucleotides read TGTGCCAGCAGTTTGGTGGGGCGGGGCACTGAAGCTTTCTTT. It codes for CASSLVGRGTEAFF.

V gene TRBV6-5 combines with J gene TRBJ2-1; no clear D. Deletions cut 7 bases from V and 2 bases from J, with 15 bases between. The CDR3 is 15 amino acids. The germline V gene encodes CDR1 MNHEY and CDR2 SVGAGI. This chain's CDR3 is CASKAIDSTYNEQFF. In DNA, the CDR3 is TGTGCCAGCAAAGCAATAGACTCGACCTACAATGAGCAGTTCTTC.

The chain couples TRBV30 to TRBJ2-7, with a tentative D call TRBD1 (5 bases). Per germline, CDR1 GTSNPN and CDR2 SVGIG (reference sequence). The CDR3 covers 13 residues. Trimming cost V 4 bases and J 5 bases, with 15 bases left between them. CDR3 residues: CAWNTGDPNEQYF. The CDR3 DNA follows: TGTGCCTGGAACACAGGAGATCCTAACGAGCAGTACTTC. Based on the CDR3 plus reference TRBV30 and TRBJ2-7, the full variable domain is SQTIHQWPATLVQPVGSPLSLECTVEGTSNPNLYWYRQAAGRGLQLLFYSVGIGQISSEVPQNLSASRPQDRQFILSSKKLLLSDSGFYLCAWNTGDPNEQYFGPGTRLTVT.

The chain is built from TRBV7-9 and TRBJ2-7; 13 nucleotides line up with TRBD2. The junction had 8 bases not matched to a gene; V was cut back by 8 bases and J by 7 bases. The CDR3 is made up of 14 amino acids. The V gene's germline CDR1 is SEHNR and CDR2 FQNEAQ (reference sequence). This CDR3 reads CASLGLAGDKEQYF. The CDR3 DNA follows: TGTGCCAGCCTCGGACTAGCGGGGGATAAGGAGCAGTACTTC.

This clone appeared a single time. V is TRBV7-6 and J is TRBJ2-7, with 10 positions matching TRBD1. In germline, CDR1 is SGHVS, CDR2 FNYEAQ. V gave up 5 bases and J gave up 2 bases; unmatched junction bases: 3. The length of the CDR3 is 14 residues. The CDR3 bases are TGTGCCAGCAGCATGACAGGGGGCCCCTACGAGCAGTACTTC. Protein: CASSMTGGPYEQYF.

The chain uses TRBV10-3 and TRBJ2-7, with D hard to call. The germline V gene encodes CDR1 ENHRY and CDR2 SYGVKD. The CDR3 is made up of 16 amino acids. The ends were cut back, 2 bases at V and 2 bases at J, with 16 bases in the middle. CDR3 sequence: CAISELGSSSTYEQYF. CDR3 in DNA: TGTGCCATCAGTGAGCTAGGTAGCAGCAGTACCTACGAGCAGTACTTC.

The gene calls are TRBV10-1 and TRBJ2-6, with 7 bases matching TRBD1. Germline lookup yields CDR1 WNHNN and CDR2 SYGVQD (reference sequence). V gave up 2 bases and J gave up 1 base; unmatched junction bases: 11. The CDR3 covers 19 residues. CDR3 sequence reads: CASSETPGTAQSGANVLTF. CDR3 in DNA: TGCGCCAGCAGTGAGACCCCCGGGACAGCCCAATCTGGGGCCAACGTCCTGACTTTC.

The chain combines TRBV7-3 with TRBJ2-2; D is uncertain. V was cut by 4 bases and J by 8 bases, with 14 bases left in between. Germline V CDR1 and CDR2: SGHTA, FQGTGA. The CDR3 is 14 amino acids. The CDR3 bases are TGTGCCAGCAGCTCTCCGCGTCTCGGGGGGGAGCTGTTTTTT. As protein: CASSSPRLGGELFF.

This chain joins TRBV9 and TRBJ2-5, with TRBD2 as a possible D gene (6 bases). CDR3 length equals 15 residues. Germline V gene lookup returns CDR1 SGDLS and CDR2 YYNGEE. V was shortened by 0 bases and J by 9 bases, with 18 bases between the two germline ends. CDR3 in DNA: TGTGCCAGCAGCGTAGTTGGGACTCCCGCTTCCCCCCAGTACTTC. It specifies CASSVVGTPASPQYF.

This chain connects TRBV6-5 to TRBJ2-7; TRBD2 is a possible D gene (5 bases). The CDR3 runs to 12 residues. V was cut by 0 bases and J by 12 bases, with 12 bases left in between. The germline V gene encodes CDR1 MNHEY and CDR2 SVGAGI. CDR3 DNA: TGTGCCAGCAGTTACTCCTCGGGGTTGCGGTACTTC. Translating it yields CASSYSSGLRYF.

Only a few counts were recorded for this clone. This chain joins TRBV29-1 and TRBJ1-1; 12 bases are a match to TRBD1. The junction had 3 bases not matched to a gene; V was cut back by 7 bases and J by 6 bases. The CDR3 spans 12 residues. The germline V gene has CDR1 SQVTM and CDR2 ANQGSEA. This chain's CDR3 is CSGDRGLSEAFF. The CDR3 coding sequence is TGCAGCGGGGACAGGGGGCTCTCTGAAGCTTTCTTT. Full variable domain (outside the CDR3, taken from reference TRBV29-1 and TRBJ1-1): SAVISQKPSRDICQRGTSLTIQCQVDSQVTMMFWYRQQPGQSLTLIATANQGSEATYESGFVIDKFPISRPNLTFSTLTVSNMSPEDSSIYLCSGDRGLSEAFFGQGTRLTVV.

The chain joins TRBV6-1 to TRBJ1-4, with 9 bases that match TRBD1. The J segment lost 8 bases and the V segment lost 2 bases, leaving 6 bases of the junction unmatched. Germline V gene sequence: CDR1 MNHNS, CDR2 SASEGT. This CDR3 has 15 residues. CDR3 nucleotide sequence: TGTGCCAGCAGTGAATGGACAGGGGAAGACGAAAAACTGTTTTTT. Its translation is CASSEWTGEDEKLFF.

The J gene is TRBJ2-6, the V gene TRBV6-5, with 7 bases identical to TRBD1. The CDR3 contains 14 residues. The J segment lost 2 bases and the V segment lost 10 bases, leaving 5 bases of the junction unmatched. The V gene's germline CDR1 is MNHEY and CDR2 SVGAGI. The chain's CDR3 is CATNDRAGANVLTF. CDR3 nucleotides: TGTGCCACCAACGACAGGGCTGGGGCCAACGTCCTGACTTTC.

The chain couples TRBV7-2 to TRBJ2-7, with D perhaps matching TRBD2 (6 bases). The germline CDR1 and CDR2 sequences are SGHTA and FQGNSA. V lost 5 bases and J lost 0, with 14 bases in between. The CDR3 consists of 15 residues. CDR3 coding DNA: TGTGCCAGCAGCCCGTCGGGGGTTAGCTCCTACGAGCAGTACTTC. It translates to CASSPSGVSSYEQYF. Based on the CDR3 plus reference TRBV7-2 and TRBJ2-7, the full variable domain is GAGVSQSPSNKVTEKGKDVELRCDPISGHTALYWYRQSLGQGLEFLIYFQGNSAPDKSGLPSDRFSAERTGGSVSTLTIQRTQQEDSAVYLCASSPSGVSSYEQYFGPGTRLTVT.

The chain is built from TRBV6-5 and TRBJ2-1, with 7 bases fitting TRBD1. The CDR3 runs 16 residues. The germline CDR1 and CDR2 sequences are MNHEY and SVGAGI. With 0 bases clipped from V and 0 bases from J, the junction kept 2 bases outside the gene matches. CDR3 nucleotide sequence: TGTGCCAGCAGTTACTCGGCAGGGGGCTCCTACAATGAGCAGTTCTTC. Its translation is CASSYSAGGSYNEQFF.

The chain links TRBV10-3 to TRBJ2-1, with 8 positions matching TRBD1. The CDR3 consists of 14 residues. Trimming took 6 bases from V and 8 from J; bases not matched to a gene: 9. CDR1 is ENHRY and CDR2 is SYGVKD in the germline V gene. The CDR3 protein is CAIRDRAAQDEQFF. The CDR3 nucleotides read TGTGCCATCAGGGACAGGGCCGCACAAGATGAGCAGTTCTTC.

The genes are TRBV2 and TRBJ1-4; the match to TRBD1 covers 9 bases. The CDR3 covers 13 residues. Germline V gene sequence: CDR1 SNHLY, CDR2 FYNNEI. The ends lost 8 bases at V and 6 bases at J; junction bases unmatched: 4. The CDR3 loop reads CASSRDRDEKLFF. For the CDR3, the DNA is TGTGCCAGCTCCCGGGACAGGGATGAAAAACTGTTTTTT.

This chain links TRBV27 with TRBJ1-2; D is unresolved. In germline, CDR1 is MNHEY, CDR2 SMNVEV (reference sequence). V lost 2 bases, J lost 0 bases, and 16 bases lay in between. The CDR3 contains 17 residues. The CDR3 spells CASSLPANLYANYGYTF. The CDR3 region has the DNA TGTGCCAGCAGTTTACCCGCAAATCTCTACGCTAACTATGGCTACACCTTC.

The V call is TRBV27, the J call TRBJ1-2, with 10 bases aligning to TRBD1. The germline V gene has CDR1 MNHEY and CDR2 SMNVEV (reference sequence). J gave up 13 bases and V 8 bases, and 13 bases lay outside the gene matches. The CDR3 runs 13 residues. The DNA of the CDR3 is TGTGCCAGCGGGGACAGGGGTACTATTCCTGTCACCTTC. Its protein is CASGDRGTIPVTF.

This chain uses TRBV5-1 with TRBJ2-5; TRBD2 matches at 12 bases. The last part of the DNA fits TRBJ2-7 better; the J call may be wrong. Germline V gene data show CDR1 as SGHRS and CDR2 as YFSETQ. The CDR3 length is 16 residues. CDR3 DNA: TGCGCCAGCAGCAGCCCCTCTAGCGGGGGGGCCTACGAGCAGTACTTC. The encoded protein is CASSSPSSGGAYEQYF.

The rearrangement links TRBV6-6 to TRBJ2-3; 12 bases fit TRBD1. Looked up from germline, CDR1 is MNHNY and CDR2 is SVGAGI (reference sequence). Trimming took 6 bases from V and 3 from J; bases not matched to a gene: 4. This CDR3 has 15 residues. CDR3 nucleotide sequence: TGTGCCAGCAGCCGGGACAGGGGGCTAACAGATACGCAGTATTTT. This sequence encodes CASSRDRGLTDTQYF.

For the CDR3, the DNA is TGTGCCAGCAGCCCTGCAATAACTAGCGTCAGCGGCGGGGAGCTGTTTTTT. This sequence encodes CASSPAITSVSGGELFF. V gene TRBV7-3 combines with J gene TRBJ2-2; 7 bases match TRBD2. Losses at the gene ends were 5 bases for V and 7 bases for J; bases not matched to a gene: 16. The CDR3 is 17 residues long. Germline CDR1 SGHTA, CDR2 FQGTGA.

This clone was recorded only once. The genes are TRBV5-6 and TRBJ2-7; D is perhaps TRBD1 (5 bases). The V gene lost 0 bases and the J gene lost 4 bases, with 8 bases spanning the gap. Germline assignment: CDR1 SGHDT and CDR2 YYEEEE. The CDR3 extends over 13 amino acids. Here the CDR3 reads CASSLEGEYEQYF. In DNA form, the CDR3 reads TGTGCCAGCAGCTTGGAAGGGGAATACGAGCAGTACTTC. Full variable domain (remainder filled in from reference TRBV5-6 and TRBJ2-7): DAGVTQSPTHLIKTRGQQVTLRCSPKSGHDTVSWYQQALGQGPQFIFQYYEEEERQRGNFPDRFSGHQFPNYSSELNVNALLLGDSALYLCASSLEGEYEQYFGPGTRLTVT.

V usage is TRBV6-1 and J usage is TRBJ1-2; the D is unclear. V was trimmed by 1 base and J by 8 bases, leaving 17 bases between them. The CDR3 loop spans 15 amino acids. Germline V gives CDR1 MNHNS, CDR2 SASEGT. As DNA, the CDR3 is TGTGCCAGCAGTGAAGGAGGCCCGGGGTTTACGGGCTACACCTTC. It encodes CASSEGGPGFTGYTF.

This chain connects TRBV7-2 to TRBJ1-1; unclear D gene. V dropped 3 bases and J dropped 7 bases, with 15 bases sitting between them. The CDR3 has 14 amino acids. Germline CDR1 is SGHTA and CDR2 is FQGNSA. CDR3 sequence: CASSFVWAEGEAFF. The CDR3 coding sequence is TGTGCCAGCAGCTTCGTGTGGGCAGAAGGTGAAGCTTTCTTT.

V usage is TRBV18 and J usage is TRBJ1-2, with D perhaps TRBD1 (6 bases). Per germline, CDR1 KGHSH and CDR2 LQKENI. The CDR3 runs to 15 residues. Trimming stripped 3 bases from V and 0 bases from J, with 11 bases between. For the CDR3, the DNA is TGTGCCAGCTCACCCACAGGGAAGCCTAACTATGGCTACACCTTC. Amino acids: CASSPTGKPNYGYTF.

For the CDR3, the DNA is TGTGCCAGCAGCCGCGCTCAGGGGCGCACTGAAGCTTTCTTT. Translating gives CASSRAQGRTEAFF. The chain links TRBV16 to TRBJ1-1; possibly TRBD1 for D (6 bases). Trimming cost V 4 bases and J 4 bases, with 13 bases left between them. Germline CDR1 and CDR2: KGHSY and FQNENV. There are 14 residues in the CDR3.

The chain carries TRBV7-9 and TRBJ2-1; the D gene is possibly TRBD2 (5 bases). V lost 5 bases and J 12 bases, leaving 14 bases between the germline ends. The CDR3 has 12 amino acids. Germline CDR1 reads SEHNR; CDR2 reads FQNEAQ (reference sequence). CDR3 amino acids: CASSDDYHMQFF. CDR3 coding DNA: TGTGCCAGCAGCGACGACTACCATATGCAGTTCTTC.

The V call is TRBV6-6, the J call TRBJ2-2; possibly TRBD1 for D (6 bases). The germline V gene has CDR1 MNHNY and CDR2 SVGAGI (reference sequence). The CDR3 runs 12 residues. The V and J ends lost 6 bases and 5 bases respectively, with 7 bases between them. This CDR3 is CASRGTTGELFF. The CDR3 nucleotides are TGTGCCAGCAGAGGGACAACCGGGGAGCTGTTTTTT.